This entry lists 29 T cell receptor beta chains sequenced from one sample in a study of blood T cell repertoires in COVID-19. Assay used: immunoSEQ multiplex PCR; TCRdb lists only in-frame clones, some missing. The sample includes about 370,000 clones, around 89% of them seen just once. Sample: peripheral blood. Receptors originate from a woman in her thirties with COVID-19, enrolled during active disease.

The rearrangement links TRBV9 to TRBJ2-1, with D possibly being TRBD2 (6 bases). V shed 0 bases and J shed 15 bases, with 13 bases lying between them. The CDR3 has 12 amino acids. CDR1 SGDLS and CDR2 YYNGEE come from the germline V gene. CDR3 amino acids: CASSVGASGLFF. The CDR3 DNA sequence: TGTGCCAGCAGCGTAGGGGCCAGCGGGCTGTTCTTC.

The chain employs TRBV18 and TRBJ2-5, with D unclear. Germline loops: CDR1 KGHSH, CDR2 LQKENI. Trimming took 3 bases from V and 3 from J, leaving 11 bases between them. The CDR3 contains 14 residues. Here the CDR3 reads CASSPPNNEETQYF. CDR3 nucleotides: TGTGCCAGCTCACCCCCGAACAATGAAGAGACCCAGTACTTC. The variable domain in full, with the rest retrieved from reference TRBV18 and TRBJ2-5, is NAGVMQNPRHLVRRRGQEARLRCSPMKGHSHVYWYRQLPEEGLKFMVYLQKENIIDESGMPKERFSAEFPKEGPSILRIQQVVRGDSAAYFCASSPPNNEETQYFGPGTRLLVL.

V usage is TRBV4-3 and J usage is TRBJ2-5; D perhaps matches TRBD1 (6 bases). Germline V lookup: CDR1 LGHNA, CDR2 YSLEER. The V gene lost 4 bases and the J gene lost 4 bases, with 13 bases spanning the gap. This CDR3 contains 14 residues. CDR3 sequence reads: CASSRSGAGETQYF. The DNA for the CDR3 is TGCGCCAGCAGCCGTTCAGGGGCCGGAGAGACCCAGTACTTC.

The chain has TRBV5-5 and TRBJ2-5, with 8 bases aligning to TRBD2. Per germline, CDR1 SGHKS and CDR2 YYEKEE (reference sequence). The CDR3 runs 14 residues. Germline trimming cut 4 bases from V and 4 bases from J; bases unmatched to any gene: 6. CDR3 loop: CASSIRGGRETQYF. The CDR3 DNA follows: TGTGCCAGCAGCATTCGGGGGGGCAGAGAGACCCAGTACTTC.

This sequence joins TRBV7-8 and TRBJ2-1; tentative D call: TRBD2 (5 bases). From germline, CDR1 is SGHVS and CDR2 FQNEAQ. V lost 3 bases to trimming and J lost 7 bases, with 16 bases between them. CDR3 length: 15 residues. The CDR3 region has the DNA TGTGCCAGCAGCTTTGAGGGTAGAAACCCGAATGAGCAGTTCTTC. Translating it yields CASSFEGRNPNEQFF.

V gene TRBV19 combines with J gene TRBJ1-2; TRBD1 aligns across 7 bases. This CDR3 contains 13 residues. CDR1 is LNHDA, CDR2 SQIVND, per germline (reference sequence). With 8 bases clipped from V and 3 bases from J, the junction kept 6 bases outside the gene matches. CDR3: CASVNQGDYGYTF. CDR3 DNA sequence: TGTGCCAGTGTCAACCAGGGGGACTATGGCTACACCTTC.

The gene calls are TRBV19 and TRBJ2-3; D is unresolved. Trimming stripped 5 bases from V and 2 bases from J, with 5 bases between. The CDR3 runs 12 residues. Germline V lookup: CDR1 LNHDA, CDR2 SQIVND (reference sequence). Here the CDR3 reads CASSGSTDTQYF. For the CDR3, the DNA is TGTGCCAGTAGTGGCTCCACAGATACGCAGTATTTT.

CDR3 amino acids: CASSITGEQFF. CDR3 sequence (DNA): TGTGCCAGCAGCATCACAGGGGAGCAGTTCTTC. The chain has TRBV6-2 or TRBV6-3 and TRBJ2-1, with a tentative D call TRBD1 (6 bases). CDR1 and CDR2 (germline): MNHEY, SVGEGT. V gave up 6 bases and J gave up 10 bases, with 10 bases separating them. This CDR3 contains 11 residues.

The chain couples TRBV5-5 to TRBJ1-2; D remains ambiguous. Trimming took off 3 bases at V and 4 bases at J, with 13 bases between the two ends. Germline V lookup: CDR1 SGHKS, CDR2 YYEKEE (reference sequence). There are 14 residues in the CDR3. The CDR3 region has the DNA TGTGCCAGCAGCTCCGAGCAGGATGGCTATGGCTACACCTTC. It yields the protein CASSSEQDGYGYTF.

The chain joins TRBV7-2 to TRBJ2-1; weak D call: TRBD2 (5 bases). V lost 5 bases and J lost 12, with 23 bases in between. Germline V CDR1 and CDR2: SGHTA, FQGNSA. The CDR3 is made up of 15 amino acids. Here the CDR3 DNA reads TGTGCCAGCAGCCCGCCGGGGTCACACGGCCTGTCGCAGTTCTTC. Translation: CASSPPGSHGLSQFF.

V gene TRBV24-1 combines with J gene TRBJ2-5, with 12 nucleotides matching TRBD1. This CDR3 is 19 amino acids long. Germline V gene data show CDR1 as KGHDR and CDR2 as SFDVKD. The ends lost 4 bases at V and 3 bases at J; junction bases unmatched: 14. CDR3 protein: CATSDPGQGALAGEETQYF. The CDR3 nucleotides are TGTGCCACCAGTGACCCGGGACAGGGGGCTCTAGCGGGCGAAGAGACCCAGTACTTC.

This clone was detected only once. The chain combines TRBV5-4 with TRBJ1-2, with no clear D. This CDR3 comprises 15 residues. The V and J ends lost 0 bases and 0 bases respectively, with 9 bases between them. Germline values: CDR1 SGHNT, CDR2 YYREEE (reference sequence). The CDR3 here is CASSLDLGSNYGYTF. The CDR3 region has the DNA TGTGCCAGCAGCTTGGATCTCGGTTCTAACTATGGCTACACCTTC. The complete variable domain, with remaining parts taken from reference TRBV5-4 and TRBJ1-2, reads ETGVTQSPTHLIKTRGQQVTLRCSSQSGHNTVSWYQQALGQGPQFIFQYYREEENGRGNFPPRFSGLQFPNYSSELNVNALELDDSALYLCASSLDLGSNYGYTFGSGTRLTVV.

The V call is TRBV6-6, the J call TRBJ2-3; 15 bases align to TRBD2. Germline assignment: CDR1 MNHNY and CDR2 SVGAGI (reference sequence). This CDR3 has 17 residues. V gave up 5 bases and J gave up 5 bases; unmatched junction bases: 8. CDR3 loop: CASSLRTSGGAEDTQYF. CDR3 DNA sequence: TGTGCCAGCAGTCTTCGGACTAGCGGGGGGGCCGAAGATACGCAGTATTTT.

The table lists this clone with a few counts. This chain connects TRBV5-4 to TRBJ2-2; 9 nucleotides align to TRBD1. V shed 4 bases and J 4 bases; nucleotides not matched to a gene: 11. The CDR3 is 17 residues long. Germline assignment: CDR1 SGHNT and CDR2 YYREEE (reference sequence). Here the CDR3 reads CASSRNRGPEGTGELFF. Here the CDR3 DNA reads TGTGCCAGCAGCCGCAACAGGGGGCCTGAGGGCACCGGGGAGCTGTTTTTT. The entire variable domain, with the rest obtained from reference TRBV5-4 and TRBJ2-2, is as follows: ETGVTQSPTHLIKTRGQQVTLRCSSQSGHNTVSWYQQALGQGPQFIFQYYREEENGRGNFPPRFSGLQFPNYSSELNVNALELDDSALYLCASSRNRGPEGTGELFFGEGSRLTVL.

The chain uses TRBV12-5 and TRBJ1-6; the D gene is possibly TRBD1 (6 bases). The V gene lost 2 bases and the J gene lost 7 bases, with 12 bases spanning the gap. Germline CDR1 reads LGHNT; CDR2 reads FRNRAP. The CDR3 has 15 residues. CDR3 region: CASGLTGSSNSPLHF. In nucleotides, the CDR3 is TGTGCTAGTGGTTTGACAGGGTCCTCAAATTCACCCCTCCACTTT.

This clone was seen a single time. The chain is built from TRBV24-1 and TRBJ1-1; a possible D gene is TRBD1 (6 bases). Trimming left V 1 base short and J 2 bases short, with 10 bases between. Germline V CDR1 and CDR2: KGHDR, SFDVKD. The CDR3 has 15 residues. CDR3 protein: CATSDFETGNTEAFF. The CDR3 bases are TGTGCCACCAGTGATTTTGAGACAGGCAACACTGAAGCTTTCTTT.

This chain connects TRBV9 to TRBJ1-2, with D perhaps matching TRBD1 (6 bases). This CDR3 is built from 14 residues. Trimming took off 3 bases at V and 4 bases at J, with 13 bases between the two ends. Germline assignment: CDR1 SGDLS and CDR2 YYNGEE. The CDR3 protein is CASSEGGQSYGYTF. CDR3 nucleotides: TGTGCCAGCAGCGAGGGGGGGCAGAGCTATGGCTACACCTTC.

This chain uses TRBV11-1 with TRBJ2-5; maybe TRBD1 (5 bases). Trimming stripped 5 bases from V and 5 bases from J, with 21 bases between. The CDR3 is 16 residues long. CDR1 and CDR2 from the germline V gene are SGHAT and FQDESV (reference sequence). As DNA, the CDR3 is TGTGCCAGCAGCCCCTACCTTGGGCAGGGTGAGGAGACCCAGTACTTC. Residues: CASSPYLGQGEETQYF. Supplemented by reference TRBV11-1 and TRBJ2-5, the full variable domain reads EAEVAQSPRYKITEKSQAVAFWCDPISGHATLYWYRQILGQGPELLVQFQDESVVDDSQLPKDRFSAERLKGVDSTLKIQPAELGDSAMYLCASSPYLGQGEETQYFGPGTRLLVL.

Concerning this clone: Other DNA sequences in this sample translate to the same CDR3. This sequence joins TRBV6-5 and TRBJ1-1, with TRBD1 matching 8 bases. Unmatched junction bases numbered 1, after V lost 2 bases and J lost 2 bases. CDR1 is MNHEY and CDR2 is SVGAGI in the germline V gene. The CDR3 covers 14 residues. The CDR3 DNA is TGTGCCAGCAGTTACGACAGGGGAAACACTGAAGCTTTCTTT. Its translation is CASSYDRGNTEAFF.

The chain couples TRBV4-3 to TRBJ2-1; 11 nucleotides line up with TRBD2. The CDR3 length is 18 residues. The V gene's germline CDR1 is LGHNA and CDR2 YSLEER. Trimming removed 0 bases from V and 3 bases from J; junction bases left unmatched: 7. Here the CDR3 DNA reads TGCGCCAGCAGCCAAGAATCCGCGGGACTAGCGGTCTACAATGAGCAGTTCTTC. Its translation: CASSQESAGLAVYNEQFF.

This chain connects TRBV6-5 to TRBJ1-5; no definite D call. V dropped 2 bases and J dropped 1 base, with 12 bases sitting between them. This CDR3 contains 16 residues. CDR1 MNHEY and CDR2 SVGAGI come from the germline V gene. The CDR3 region has the DNA TGTGCCAGCAGTTACGAACAACGTGAAAGCAATCAGCCCCAGCATTTT. Residues: CASSYEQRESNQPQHF.

The chain employs TRBV3-1 (or the pseudogene TRBV3-2) and TRBJ1-4; 9 bases are a match to TRBD1. Germline CDR1 LGHDT, CDR2 YNNKEL (reference sequence). V lost 3 bases and J lost 0; bases outside the gene matches: 14. The CDR3 is made up of 20 amino acids. The CDR3 sequence is CASSQGLPTGGWTTNEKLFF. DNA of the CDR3: TGTGCCAGCAGCCAGGGCCTTCCCACAGGGGGCTGGACAACTAATGAAAAACTGTTTTTT.

There are a few counts of this clone. J is TRBJ2-1 and V is TRBV19, with 15 positions matching TRBD2. CDR3 length equals 17 residues. The ends lost 1 base at V and 3 bases at J; junction bases unmatched: 1. Germline V gene lookup returns CDR1 LNHDA and CDR2 SQIVND (reference sequence). This CDR3 is CASSIVGLAGGYNEQFF. In DNA, the CDR3 is TGTGCCAGTAGTATAGTGGGACTAGCGGGGGGCTACAATGAGCAGTTCTTC.

This chain links TRBV4-3 with TRBJ2-1; tentatively, D is TRBD2 (5 bases). CDR3 length: 15 amino acids. V lost 1 base to trimming and J lost 0 bases, with 7 bases between them. Germline-derived CDR1 and CDR2 are LGHNA and YSLEER. As DNA, the CDR3 is TGCGCCAGCAGCCAAGTCCGGGACTCCTACAATGAGCAGTTCTTC. Protein product: CASSQVRDSYNEQFF.

The chain links TRBV6-6 to TRBJ1-1, with 9 nucleotides matching TRBD1. The V segment lost 5 bases and the J segment 1 base; nucleotides outside the gene matches: 2. Germline V CDR1 and CDR2: MNHNY, SVGAGI (reference sequence). The CDR3 is made up of 14 amino acids. This chain's CDR3 is CASSGTGKNTEAFF. The CDR3 DNA reads TGTGCCAGCAGTGGGACAGGGAAGAACACTGAAGCTTTCTTT.

The chain joins TRBV18 to TRBJ2-7; 7 positions match TRBD2. Trimming cost V 5 bases and J 2 bases; bases outside gene matches: 6. This CDR3 contains 14 residues. CDR1 is KGHSH and CDR2 is LQKENI in the germline V gene. CDR3 nucleotide sequence: TGTGCCAGCTCAACCGGGACTATACCCTACGAGCAGTACTTC. Its translation: CASSTGTIPYEQYF.

The J gene is TRBJ2-3, the V gene TRBV14; 7 positions agree with TRBD1. V was pared by 5 bases and J by 9 bases, with 5 bases of the junction left unmatched. Germline V gene sequence: CDR1 SGHDN, CDR2 FVKESK. The length of the CDR3 is 12 residues. The CDR3 protein is CASSSTGYTQYF. In DNA form, the CDR3 reads TGTGCCAGCAGCTCGACAGGGTACACGCAGTATTTT.

V and J are TRBV5-8 and TRBJ2-1; 10 nucleotides match TRBD1. There are 17 residues in the CDR3. V was pared by 3 bases and J by 4 bases, with 10 bases of the junction left unmatched. Germline V lookup: CDR1 SGHTS, CDR2 YDEGEE. CDR3 residues: CASSYQFGTGDYNEQFF. Written as DNA, the CDR3 is TGTGCCAGCAGCTATCAGTTTGGGACAGGGGATTACAATGAGCAGTTCTTC.

This sequence joins TRBV7-8 and TRBJ2-7; D is undetermined. The V gene's germline CDR1 is SGHVS and CDR2 FQNEAQ. This CDR3 is 13 amino acids long. V lost 10 bases and J lost 4, with 17 bases in between. CDR3 nucleotides: TGTGCCATTTCCGAGGTCTGTTTGTACGAGCAGTACGTC. This encodes CAISEVCLYEQYV.